The source of this TCR beta chain is a study of control samples from healthy donors and cancer patients (dated by TCRdb to the early 2020s). CDR1 is given as GTSNPN and CDR2 as SVGIG, both from the germline V gene (reference sequence). V and J are trimmed by 4 bases and 13 bases, and the gene matches miss 12 bases of the junction. From the cysteine up to the phenylalanine, the CDR3 has a length of 12 residues. Only the CDR3 part of the read is kept: 36 bases, read in frame from the first base. Receptors were amplified or captured by the immunoSEQ multiplex PCR assay. TCRdb provides this immuneACCESS table in a form limited to in-frame rearrangements. Some clones are lacking; in checked studies, under half of them reflect an unresolved V gene, and why the rest are absent is not known. The sample contains about 130,000 clones, roughly 90% of them found a single time. The top ten clonotypes cover about 2.2% of the sample.

As concerns this clone: Its cognate antigen has yet to be identified. The record has no base qualities; no much larger clone is one base away.

The sequence joins TRBV30 to TRBJ1-2; the central 7 bases match TRBD1. The origin of this receptor is a woman aged 45-60 years in good health. The sample consisted of blood. The CDR3 loop reads CAWNGDSPIATF. The sequenced DNA is TGTGCCTGGAATGGGGACAGCCCGATCGCCACCTTC.